This section outlines one TCR beta chain sequence together with its context. Its antigen remains undetermined. Base qualities were left out, and no much larger clone turns up one base away. The immunoSEQ Assay was the method used to sequence TCRbeta CDR3 regions. After extraction, genomic DNA underwent amplification by bias-controlled multiplex PCR, followed by high-throughput sequencing. In the original analysis: To quantify the absolute abundance of each unique TCRbeta CDR3 region, sequences were collapsed and filtered. T cell fraction was estimated by normalizing TCRbeta template counts to usable DNA, with usable DNA measured through amplification of reference genes found in all nucleated cells. Repertoire TCRs were annotated as SARS-CoV-2-specific when V gene, CDR3 amino acid sequence and J gene were exactly matched to a known reactive TCR set. The reference SARS-CoV-2 TCR set came from MIRA and was filtered for enrichment in COVID-19-positive ImmuneCODE repertoires, removing public or cross-reactive TCRs. Using the MIRA antigens, annotated TCRs were further analysed by specific ORF or by position within an ORF. Breadth was defined as the number of annotated unique rearrangements divided by the total number of unique productive rearrangements, and depth was defined as the summed frequency of the annotated unique rearrangements. Two-sided Wilcoxon rank-sum tests were used to compare TCR breadth between groups. TCRdb holds this immuneACCESS table with in-frame rearrangements only. Some clones are missing; in checked studies, unresolved V genes explain under half, and the rest has no known cause. V and J calls plus clone size are reproduced from that table; the DNA served to infer D and trimming. The sample records over 350,000 clones, 88% of which are singletons. Roughly 3.2% of the sample is taken by the ten largest.

This entry is derived from a study of Ad26.COV2.S vaccination and SARS-CoV-2 variants (dated by TCRdb to the early 2020s). At the level of the whole study: Donors in the vaccine arm were drawn from COV1001, a phase I-IIa trial of Ad26.COV2.S in healthy adults that was multicentre, randomized, double-blind and placebo-controlled. The specificity and breadth of SARS-CoV-2-reactive T cell receptors after Ad26.COV2.S vaccination were assessed by TCRbeta repertoire sequencing. Trial participants were randomized into five groups of five: low-dose or high-dose Ad26.COV2.S given once or twice, or placebo on both occasions. A total of approximately 32 samples were included in the TCR-sequenced set, comprising about 20 Ad26.COV2.S vaccine recipients, 5 placebo recipients and 8 SARS-CoV-2 convalescent individuals. Throughout the experiments and outcome assessment, investigators stayed blinded to trial group allocation. Ad26.COV2.S was given intramuscularly at 5x10^10 or 1x10^11 viral particles, as a single shot or as two shots 56 days apart.

Reading the label with the study, this specimen's treatment or condition is: around 19 received Ad26.COV2.S at low or high dose, single or two shots; several received placebo; per-sample allocation not given. For vaccine and placebo recipients, repertoires were sequenced using samples collected on day 63 after the first injection. Cohort 1b enrolled some 25 adults aged 18-55 years at a single site in Boston, USA, between 29 July and 7 August 2020. Ad26.COV2.S consisted of a replication-incompetent adenovirus type 26 vector by which a prefusion-stabilized SARS-CoV-2 spike protein from the original Wuhan strain was expressed. The paper as a whole reports these results and caveats: Substantial breadth of spike-specific CD8+ and CD4+ T cell responses was reported after vaccination. Spike-specific TCR breadth was higher in Ad26.COV2.S recipients than in placebo recipients (P = 0.0014). Comparable non-spike TCR breadth was observed between vaccine and placebo recipients, consistent with only spike being contained in the vaccine. The study lacked the statistical power to compare responses across vaccine doses or regimens. According to the authors, total T cell responses may have been underestimated by the TCR breadth and depth analyses.

The CDR3, cysteine through phenylalanine, is 14 amino acids long. The kept DNA is CDR3 alone, 42 bases in frame from the first base. The germline V gene (reference sequence) yields GTSNPN for CDR1 and SVGIG for CDR2. V sheds 3 bases and J sheds 7 bases, leaving 18 bases between their ends. Specimen: peripheral blood, collected in a trial of Ad26.COV2.S vaccine versus placebo. This clonotype originated in a person aged 18 to 59 who received the Ad26.COV2.S COVID-19 vaccine or a placebo. This chain is built from TRBV30 and TRBJ2-5, with no reliable assignment of the D segment. In nucleotides, the sequence is TGTGCCTGGAGCGCAGACATCACAAGCGTGACCCAGTACTTC. Translation gives CAWSADITSVTQYF. Extended through the reference TRBV30 and TRBJ2-5 proteins, this CDR3 yields the full variable domain: SQTIHQWPATLVQPVGSPLSLECTVEGTSNPNLYWYRQAAGRGLQLLFYSVGIGQISSEVPQNLSASRPQDRQFILSSKKLLLSDSGFYLCAWSADITSVTQYFGPGTRLLVL.